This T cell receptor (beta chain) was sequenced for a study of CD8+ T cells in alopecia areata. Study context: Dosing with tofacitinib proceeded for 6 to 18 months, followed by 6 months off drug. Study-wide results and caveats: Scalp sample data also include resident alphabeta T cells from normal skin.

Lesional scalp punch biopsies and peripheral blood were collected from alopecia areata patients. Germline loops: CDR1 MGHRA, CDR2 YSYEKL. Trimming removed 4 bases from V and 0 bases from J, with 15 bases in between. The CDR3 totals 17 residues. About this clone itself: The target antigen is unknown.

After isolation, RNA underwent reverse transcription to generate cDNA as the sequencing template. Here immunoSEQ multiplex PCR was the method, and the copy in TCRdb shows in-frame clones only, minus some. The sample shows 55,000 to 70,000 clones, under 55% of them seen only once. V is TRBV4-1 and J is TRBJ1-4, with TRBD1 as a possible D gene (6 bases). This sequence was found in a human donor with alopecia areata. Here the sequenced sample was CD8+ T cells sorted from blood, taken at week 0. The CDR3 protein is CASSPWGRTATNEKLFF. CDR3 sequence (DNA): TGCGCCAGCAGCCCCTGGGGGAGGACAGCAACTAATGAAAAACTGTTTTTT.